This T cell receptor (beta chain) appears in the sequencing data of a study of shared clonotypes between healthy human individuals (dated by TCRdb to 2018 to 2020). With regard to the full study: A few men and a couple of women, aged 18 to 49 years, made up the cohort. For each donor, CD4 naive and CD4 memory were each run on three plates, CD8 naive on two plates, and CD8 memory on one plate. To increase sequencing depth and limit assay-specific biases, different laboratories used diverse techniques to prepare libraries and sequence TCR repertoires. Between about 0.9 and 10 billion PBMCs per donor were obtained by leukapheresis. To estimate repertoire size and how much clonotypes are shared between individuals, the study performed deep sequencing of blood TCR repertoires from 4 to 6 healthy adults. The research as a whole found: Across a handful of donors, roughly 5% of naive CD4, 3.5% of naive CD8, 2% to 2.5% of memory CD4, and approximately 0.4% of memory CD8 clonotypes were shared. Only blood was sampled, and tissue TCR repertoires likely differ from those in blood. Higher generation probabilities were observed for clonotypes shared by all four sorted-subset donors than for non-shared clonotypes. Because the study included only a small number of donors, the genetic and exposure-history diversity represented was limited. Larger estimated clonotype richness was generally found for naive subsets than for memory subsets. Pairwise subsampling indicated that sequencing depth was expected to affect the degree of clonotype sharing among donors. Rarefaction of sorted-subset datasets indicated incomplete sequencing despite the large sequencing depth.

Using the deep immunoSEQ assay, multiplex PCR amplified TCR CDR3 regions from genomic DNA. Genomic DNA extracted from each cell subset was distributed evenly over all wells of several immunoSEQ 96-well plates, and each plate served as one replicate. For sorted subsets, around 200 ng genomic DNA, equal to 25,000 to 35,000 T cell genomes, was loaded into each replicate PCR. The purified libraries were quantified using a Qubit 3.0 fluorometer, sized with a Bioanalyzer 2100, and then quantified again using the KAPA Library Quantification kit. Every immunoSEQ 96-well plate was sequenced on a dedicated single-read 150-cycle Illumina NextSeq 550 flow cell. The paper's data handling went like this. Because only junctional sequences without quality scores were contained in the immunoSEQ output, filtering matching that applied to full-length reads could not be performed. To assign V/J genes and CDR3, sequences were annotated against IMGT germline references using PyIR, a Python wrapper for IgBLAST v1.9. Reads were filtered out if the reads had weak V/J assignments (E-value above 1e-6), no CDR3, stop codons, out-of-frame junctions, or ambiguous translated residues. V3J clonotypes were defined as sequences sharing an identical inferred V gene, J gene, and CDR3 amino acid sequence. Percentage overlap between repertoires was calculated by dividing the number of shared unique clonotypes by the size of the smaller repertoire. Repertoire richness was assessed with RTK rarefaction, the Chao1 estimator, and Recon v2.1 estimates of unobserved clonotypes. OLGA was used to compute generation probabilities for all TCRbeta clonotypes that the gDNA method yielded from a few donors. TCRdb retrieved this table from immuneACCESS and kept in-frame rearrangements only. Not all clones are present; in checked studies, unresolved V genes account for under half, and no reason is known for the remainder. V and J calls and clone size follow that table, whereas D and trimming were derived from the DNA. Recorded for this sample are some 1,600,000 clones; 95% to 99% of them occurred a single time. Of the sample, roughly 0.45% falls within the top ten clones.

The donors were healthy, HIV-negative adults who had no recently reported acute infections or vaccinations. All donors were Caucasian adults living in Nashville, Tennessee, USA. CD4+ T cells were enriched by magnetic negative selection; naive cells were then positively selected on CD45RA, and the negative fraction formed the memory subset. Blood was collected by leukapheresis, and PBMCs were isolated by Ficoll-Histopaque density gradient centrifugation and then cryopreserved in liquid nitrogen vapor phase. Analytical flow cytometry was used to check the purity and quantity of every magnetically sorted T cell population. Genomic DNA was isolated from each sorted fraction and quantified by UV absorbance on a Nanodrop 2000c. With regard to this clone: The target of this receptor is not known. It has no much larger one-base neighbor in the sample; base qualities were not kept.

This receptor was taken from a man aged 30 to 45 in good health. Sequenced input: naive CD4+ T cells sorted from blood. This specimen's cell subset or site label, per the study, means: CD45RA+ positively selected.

CDR3 protein: CASSVASPTGVPGNEQFF. DNA sequence: TGTGCCAGCAGCGTAGCCTCCCCGACAGGGGTCCCTGGCAATGAGCAGTTCTTC. The chain uses TRBV9 and TRBJ2-1, and TRBD1 aligns with 8 junction nucleotides. Unmatched junction bases come to 14, with V trimmed by 0 bases and J by 6 bases. Via the germline V gene, CDR1 is SGDLS and CDR2 YYNGEE. The CDR3 runs 18 residues from the cysteine to the phenylalanine. Just CDR3 DNA is preserved here, 54 bases in frame from base 1.